This is a list of T cell receptor beta chains from one sample in a study of control samples from healthy donors and cancer patients. This table comes from immunoSEQ multiplex PCR, and its TCRdb copy is limited to in-frame clones, with some not included. The table shows 150,000 to 200,000 clones, with 75% to 95% occurring only once. Sample: blood. The source is a woman aged 35 to 49 in good health. Both conserved end residues are part of each CDR3. The order of the fields is J gene, V gene, D gene, clone size, CDR3 DNA, CDR3 protein. A D gene is named only where the DNA matches it firmly. Size is omitted from some rows. Given values are once, few, many or a class for expanded clones.

TRBJ2-7,TRBV11-1,.,.,TGTGCCAGCAGCCCGAGACAAGCCCGGGCGAGAGAGCAGTACTTC,CASSPRQARAREQYF
TRBJ2-1,TRBV6-1,.,.,TGTGCCAGCAGTGAAACTCCTAGTACCCATGAGCAGTTCTTC,CASSETPSTHEQFF
TRBJ2-5,TRBV3-1/TRBV3-2,TRBD2,once,TGTGCCAGCAGCCAAGGCTCGCGGGGGCAAGAGACCCAGTACTTC,CASSQGSRGQETQYF
TRBJ1-1,TRBV25-1,.,.,TGTGCCAGCAGTGGCGGGGGCATGATGAACACTGAAGCTTTCTTT,CASSGGGMMNTEAFF
TRBJ1-3,TRBV7-9,.,once,TGTGCCAGCAGGCCCCCCGGTGGGTCCTCTGGAAACACCATATATTTT,CASRPPGGSSGNTIYF
TRBJ2-5,TRBV10-3,TRBD2,.,TGTGCCATCAGCCTAGCGGGGGCCCAACAAGAGACCCAGTACTTC,CAISLAGAQQETQYF
TRBJ1-5,TRBV12-5,.,once,TGTGCTAGTGGTTTGGGGGGCCAGCCCCAGCATTTT,CASGLGGQPQHF
TRBJ1-2,TRBV6-5,.,.,TGTGCCAGCAAAGGGTGGCAGGGCTATGGCTACACCTTC,CASKGWQGYGYTF
TRBJ2-7,TRBV9,TRBD1,.,TGTGCCAGCAGCGTATCCTTTGAGACAGGGAACTCCTACGAGCAGTACTTC,CASSVSFETGNSYEQYF
TRBJ1-2,TRBV11-2,.,.,TGTGCCAGCAGCCGCGAGGGGTTGGGAGGCTACACCTTC,CASSREGLGGYTF
TRBJ1-1,TRBV4-1,.,.,TGCGCCAGCAGCCCGGCGACGGTGAACACTGAAGCTTTCTTT,CASSPATVNTEAFF
TRBJ1-6,TRBV10-2,.,.,TGCGCCAGCAGTGACCGCGCGACGGGGGTCTCACCCCTCCACTTT,CASSDRATGVSPLHF
TRBJ1-1,TRBV13,TRBD1,.,TGTGCCAGCAGCATAGGACAGGACCCTAACACTGAAGCTTTCTTT,CASSIGQDPNTEAFF
TRBJ2-1,TRBV9,.,.,TGTGCCAGCAGCGTAGGCGGTAGTGGGGGACTTTTATACAATGAGCAGTTCTTC,CASSVGGSGGLLYNEQFF
TRBJ1-3,TRBV5-5,.,.,TGTGCCAGCAGCTTGCTGGGGACGGGAAACACCATATATTTT,CASSLLGTGNTIYF
TRBJ2-3,TRBV3-1/TRBV3-2,.,.,TGTGCCAGCAGCCAGAACACAGATACGCAGTATTTT,CASSQNTDTQYF
TRBJ2-1,TRBV9,.,.,TGTGCCAGCAGCGCCGGGACCGCAAGTTTCTACAATGAGCAGTTCTTC,CASSAGTASFYNEQFF
TRBJ1-1,TRBV28,.,.,TGTGCCAGCAGTTTAGGGACACAAGGAAAATCTTTCTTT,CASSLGTQGKSFF
TRBJ2-3,TRBV5-1,TRBD1,.,TGCGCCAGCAGCTTGGAGCGGACAGGGGGTCTAACAGATACGCAGTATTTT,CASSLERTGGLTDTQYF
TRBJ1-4,TRBV7-9,.,.,TGTGCCAGCAGCTTGGCGGGGGGAGAAGCAAAACTGTTTTTT,CASSLAGGEAKLFF
TRBJ2-5,TRBV10-3,.,.,TGTGCCATCAGCAGGGAAAGGGCCTCTCAAGAGACCCAGTACTTC,CAISRERASQETQYF
TRBJ1-1,TRBV11-2,.,.,TGTGCCAGCAGCTTAGATCGGGTCCCGAACACTGAAGCTTTCTTT,CASSLDRVPNTEAFF
TRBJ1-2,TRBV18,.,.,TGTGCCAGCTCACCTCCGGGGGGGCAAAACTATGGCTACACCTTC,CASSPPGGQNYGYTF
TRBJ1-2,TRBV27,.,.,TGTGCCAGCAGCCCGGGACTCTTTAGTGGCTACACCTTC,CASSPGLFSGYTF